This T cell receptor (beta chain) was observed in a study of OX40 agonist ivuxolimab in advanced cancers. Study details: Therapy given before enrollment (anti-PD-1, anti-PD-L1 or anti-CTLA-4) was allowed, and 40% had some.

The CDR3 sequence is 15 residues long. V lost 5 bases and J 7 bases, leaving 20 bases between the germline ends. Germline V CDR1 and CDR2: SGHDN, FVKESK. Study-level findings and limits: On average, a greater number of expanded clones characterised CD8+ T cells relative to CD4+.

The protocol was immunoSEQ multiplex PCR, while the TCRdb copy is restricted to in-frame clones and leaves out a portion. The sample includes 55,000 to 65,000 clones, around nine tenths of them seen just once. Any history of autoimmune disease or systemic immunosuppression disqualified patients. This clone was observed once. The antigen remains undetermined. This receptor was obtained from an adult with an advanced solid tumor such as melanoma, head and neck, liver or kidney cancer. Source: CD4+ or CD8+ T cells sorted from blood, taken in a trial of the OX40 agonist ivuxolimab. The gene calls are TRBV14 and TRBJ1-2, with D maybe TRBD1 (6 bases). The CDR3 loop is CASSIQDRGSSGYTF. The CDR3 DNA reads TGTGCCAGCAGCATTCAGGACAGAGGATCTAGTGGCTACACCTTC. Supplemented by reference TRBV14 and TRBJ1-2, the full variable domain reads EAGVTQFPSHSVIEKGQTVTLRCDPISGHDNLYWYRRVMGKEIKFLLHFVKESKQDESGMPNNRFLAERTGGTYSTLKVQPAELEDSGVYFCASSIQDRGSSGYTFGSGTRLTVV.